This paragraph reports one T cell receptor (beta chain). This record belongs to a study of blood T cell repertoires in COVID-19. Original processing notes: Amplification of reference gene primers provided the estimated nucleated cell counts. Profiled with immunoSEQ multiplex PCR; TCRdb holds only in-frame clones, not every one. V and J calls and clone size come straight from that table; D and trimming were deduced from the DNA. This table holds approximately 130,000 clones, over 70% found once. CDR1 SGHTA and CDR2 FQGNSA come from the germline V gene. The germline V and J ends were trimmed by 0 bases and 1 base, with 10 bases remaining between them. This CDR3 spans 17 amino acids.

The chain recombines TRBV7-2 with TRBJ2-6, with D possibly matching TRBD2 (7 bases). The TCR was taken from a man between 45 and 60 years old with active COVID-19. The sequenced sample was peripheral blood. The CDR3 protein is CASSLAGGLSGANVLTF. Here the CDR3 DNA reads TGTGCCAGCAGCTTAGCGGGGGGGCTTTCTGGGGCCAACGTCCTGACTTTC.